These 32 T cell receptor beta chains were sequenced from one sample in a study of control samples from healthy donors and cancer patients (dated by TCRdb to between 2020 and 2021). Library creation used the immunoSEQ multiplex PCR assay. Sourced from immuneACCESS, this table was stored by TCRdb with only in-frame sequences that have V and J called. A share of the clones is absent; for the studies checked, an unresolved V gene accounts for under half, and the remainder has no known explanation. The sample has about 100,000 clones on record, 92% of them singletons. Under 2.5% of the sample belongs to the ten largest clones. The sequenced material came from blood. The receptor source for this set is a woman in her late teens or twenties in good health.

V usage is TRBV2 and J usage is TRBJ1-1; TRBD1 matches at 9 bases. The CDR3 runs 15 residues. The J segment lost 6 bases and the V segment lost 5 bases, leaving 10 bases of the junction unmatched. Looked up from germline, CDR1 is SNHLY and CDR2 is FYNNEI. The CDR3 coding sequence is TGTGCCAGCAGTACTCCGGGACAGGGAAACTCTGAAGCTTTCTTT. This encodes CASSTPGQGNSEAFF.

The J gene is TRBJ2-1, the V gene TRBV11-3; 9 bases align to TRBD1. Germline lookup yields CDR1 SGHNT and CDR2 YENEEA. The CDR3 length is 14 residues. J was trimmed by 7 bases and V by 5 bases; bases with no gene match: 6. Written as DNA, the CDR3 is TGTGCCAGCAGCGCCAGGACAGGGGTAAATGAGCAGTTCTTC. Translating gives CASSARTGVNEQFF.

The chain is built from TRBV9 and TRBJ1-1; 8 nucleotides align to TRBD1. The CDR3 totals 13 residues. The V and J ends lost 4 bases and 10 bases, in that order; junction bases with no gene match: 9. CDR1 and CDR2 from the germline V gene are SGDLS and YYNGEE. The CDR3 is CASSPETGVGAFF. The CDR3 nucleotides are TGTGCCAGCAGCCCCGAGACAGGGGTGGGAGCTTTCTTT.

The chain joins TRBV6-5 to TRBJ1-2; D gene uncertain. CDR1 MNHEY and CDR2 SVGAGI come from the germline V gene. V was pared by 8 bases and J by 2 bases, with 9 bases between. The length of the CDR3 is 12 residues. The CDR3 region is CASRTVNYGYTF. The CDR3 DNA is TGTGCCAGCCGTACAGTGAACTATGGCTACACCTTC.

The rearrangement links TRBV19 to TRBJ2-1, with TRBD2 as a possible D gene (5 bases). Trimming shortened V by 7 bases and J by 0 bases, and 13 bases separated the two germline ends. CDR1 is LNHDA and CDR2 is SQIVND in the germline V gene (reference sequence). The CDR3 runs to 15 residues. This CDR3 reads CASTVWESSYNEQFF. The CDR3 DNA reads TGTGCCAGTACGGTCTGGGAGAGCTCCTACAATGAGCAGTTCTTC.

The chain employs TRBV5-1 and TRBJ1-5; the match to TRBD1 covers 9 bases. The germline CDR1 and CDR2 sequences are SGHRS and YFSETQ. The CDR3 spans 17 residues. Losses at the gene ends were 4 bases for V and 3 bases for J; bases not matched to a gene: 11. CDR3 in amino acids: CASSLGQGGSDNQPQHF. The CDR3, as DNA: TGCGCCAGCAGCCTGGGACAGGGAGGGTCGGACAATCAGCCCCAGCATTTT.

V and J are TRBV11-3 and TRBJ2-1, with 11 positions matching TRBD2. Trimming cost V 0 bases and J 5 bases; bases outside gene matches: 18. The CDR3 has 21 amino acids. Germline V lookup: CDR1 SGHNT, CDR2 YENEEA. The CDR3 region has the DNA TGTGCCAGCAGCTTAGATGCCCCTAGCGGGAGGCCCATTAATTGGGACAATGAGCAGTTCTTC. It codes for CASSLDAPSGRPINWDNEQFF.

The V gene is TRBV5-1, the J gene TRBJ2-7, with a possible D match to TRBD1 (7 bases). The CDR3 is 15 amino acids. Germline CDR1 is SGHRS and CDR2 is YFSETQ. Between the trimmed V and J ends, which lost 1 base and 1 base, there was a span of 12 bases. The CDR3 loop is CASSLQGGLSYEQYF. The CDR3 nucleotides read TGCGCCAGCAGCTTGCAGGGGGGCCTGTCCTACGAGCAGTACTTC. The whole variable domain, filled in from reference TRBV5-1 and TRBJ2-7, reads KAGVTQTPRYLIKTRGQQVTLSCSPISGHRSVSWYQQTPGQGLQFLFEYFSETQRNKGNFPGRFSGRQFSNSRSEMNVSTLELGDSALYLCASSLQGGLSYEQYFGPGTRLTVT.

The genes are TRBV19 and TRBJ2-7, with D possibly being TRBD1 or TRBD2 (5 bases each). V was pared by 4 bases and J by 6 bases, with 13 bases between. Germline assignment: CDR1 LNHDA and CDR2 SQIVND (reference sequence). The CDR3 is 13 amino acids. Here the CDR3 reads CASSTGHPSEQYF. The DNA for the CDR3 is TGTGCCAGTAGTACGGGGCATCCGAGCGAGCAGTACTTC.

The V call is TRBV7-9, the J call TRBJ1-6, with D possibly being TRBD1 (5 bases). Deletions cut 0 bases from V and 8 bases from J, with 8 bases between. The CDR3 spans 14 residues. In germline, CDR1 is SEHNR, CDR2 FQNEAQ (reference sequence). The CDR3, as DNA: TGTGCCAGCAGCTTAGCAGGGGCGGATTCACCCCTCCACTTT. This encodes CASSLAGADSPLHF.

The rearrangement uses TRBV5-6 and TRBJ2-1; TRBD2 aligns across 9 bases. Trimming cost V 10 bases and J 0 bases; bases outside gene matches: 17. This CDR3 is 18 amino acids long. The germline V gene has CDR1 SGHDT and CDR2 YYEEEE. For the CDR3, the DNA is TGTGCCTCTTCCCCGGGGCTAGCGGGGCTCAGCTCCTACAATGAGCAGTTCTTC. Protein: CASSPGLAGLSSYNEQFF.

The chain couples TRBV21-1 to TRBJ1-2. TRBV21-1 is tagged as a pseudogene. The CDR3 is 14 amino acids. CDR3 DNA: TGTGCCAGCAGCCCCCCCAGGGGAGGCTATGGCTACACCTTC. Translation gives CASSPPRGGYGYTF.

The chain couples TRBV7-2 to TRBJ2-3; 10 bases are shared with TRBD2. The V and J ends lost 3 bases and 1 base, in that order; junction bases with no gene match: 4. Germline loops: CDR1 SGHTA, CDR2 FQGNSA. The CDR3 is 16 amino acids. CDR3 DNA sequence: TGTGCCAGCAGCTTGGCTAGCGGGAGCCGCACAGATACGCAGTATTTT. Protein sequence: CASSLASGSRTDTQYF.

This clone was seen a single time. The chain employs TRBV30 and TRBJ1-1, with D uncertain. CDR3 length equals 13 residues. Looked up from germline, CDR1 is GTSNPN and CDR2 is SVGIG (reference sequence). Trimming left V 0 bases short and J 10 bases short, with 15 bases between. The CDR3 DNA reads TGTGCCTGGAGTGTAAGCACCCCCAAGGGAGCTTTCTTT. It yields the protein CAWSVSTPKGAFF.

This chain uses TRBV4-1 with TRBJ2-1; TRBD1 matches at 7 bases. The CDR3 has 16 amino acids. V lost 4 bases and J lost 10; bases outside the gene matches: 16. CDR1 MGHRA and CDR2 YSYEKL come from the germline V gene. CDR3 protein: CASSLTGPRQGWEQFF. The CDR3, as DNA: TGCGCCAGCAGCCTAACGGGACCTCGACAGGGTTGGGAGCAGTTCTTC.

This sequence joins TRBV2 and TRBJ2-1; weak D call: TRBD2 (6 bases). Germline V lookup: CDR1 SNHLY, CDR2 FYNNEI. This CDR3 has 12 amino acids. V lost 5 bases to trimming and J lost 8 bases, with 10 bases between them. CDR3 bases: TGTGCCAGCAGTCCTCTAGCGCATGAGCAGTTCTTC. Amino acids: CASSPLAHEQFF.

The rearrangement joins TRBV11-2 to TRBJ2-1; no reliable D call. The CDR3 has 14 residues. Germline CDR1 is SGHAT and CDR2 is FQNNGV. V was trimmed by 4 bases and J by 5 bases, leaving 12 bases between them. The CDR3: CASSSSDGDNEQFF. DNA of the CDR3: TGTGCCAGCAGCTCTTCGGACGGCGACAATGAGCAGTTCTTC.

The chain recombines TRBV25-1 with TRBJ2-1; 7 nucleotides align to TRBD1. CDR3 size: 17 residues. The J segment lost 6 bases and the V segment lost 3 bases, leaving 14 bases of the junction unmatched. The germline V gene encodes CDR1 MGHDK and CDR2 SYGVNS. CDR3 DNA sequence: TGTGCCAGCAGTGACCGACAGGGTTTCGGTTCGGTCAATGAGCAGTTCTTC. Its protein product is CASSDRQGFGSVNEQFF. The variable domain in full, with the rest retrieved from reference TRBV25-1 and TRBJ2-1, is EADIYQTPRYLVIGTGKKITLECSQTMGHDKMYWYQQDPGMELHLIHYSYGVNSTEKGDLSSESTVSRIRTEHFPLTLESARPSHTSQYLCASSDRQGFGSVNEQFFGPGTRLTVL.

The V gene is TRBV19, the J gene TRBJ1-2; D perhaps matches TRBD1 (6 bases). This CDR3 comprises 14 residues. Looked up from germline, CDR1 is LNHDA and CDR2 is SQIVND (reference sequence). V lost 7 bases to trimming and J lost 5 bases, with 17 bases between them. The CDR3 sequence: CASTPWAGEYGYTF. CDR3 DNA sequence: TGTGCCAGTACCCCATGGGCAGGGGAGTATGGCTACACCTTC.

The count of this clone is one. This chain links TRBV15 with TRBJ1-6; no reliable D call. Germline V gene data show CDR1 as LNHNV and CDR2 as YYDKDF (reference sequence). V shed 2 bases and J shed 10 bases, with 6 bases lying between them. This CDR3 is built from 12 residues. In DNA, the CDR3 is TGTGCCACCAGCAGACCCAGGTCACCCCTCCACTTT. This encodes CATSRPRSPLHF.

V is TRBV25-1 and J is TRBJ2-2; D is unclear. The CDR3 extends over 15 amino acids. V was shortened by 2 bases and J by 5 bases, with 12 bases between the two germline ends. Germline V gene data show CDR1 as MGHDK and CDR2 as SYGVNS. CDR3 sequence reads: CASSEDIYSTGELFF. The CDR3 DNA sequence: TGTGCCAGCAGTGAAGACATTTATAGTACCGGGGAGCTGTTTTTT.

The chain links TRBV29-1 to TRBJ1-5; tentative D call: TRBD1 (6 bases). CDR3 length: 12 residues. Between the trimmed V and J ends, which lost 6 bases and 4 bases, there was a span of 10 bases. The V gene's germline CDR1 is SQVTM and CDR2 ANQGSEA. The CDR3 DNA sequence: TGCAGCGTGGGGGCAGGGAATCAGCCCCAGCATTTT. Amino acid sequence: CSVGAGNQPQHF.

The chain couples TRBV19 to TRBJ1-2; D not resolved. The CDR3 consists of 14 residues. V was trimmed by 7 bases and J by 0 bases, leaving 12 bases between them. CDR1 is LNHDA and CDR2 is SQIVND in the germline V gene (reference sequence). CDR3 nucleotide sequence: TGTGCCAGTACCCCCGGGCGGGCTAACTATGGCTACACCTTC. Its protein is CASTPGRANYGYTF.

The chain is built from TRBV27 and TRBJ2-3; 7 nucleotides line up with TRBD2. The V and J ends lost 7 bases and 0 bases, in that order; junction bases with no gene match: 22. CDR1 is MNHEY and CDR2 is SMNVEV in the germline V gene (reference sequence). This CDR3 has 20 residues. The CDR3 loop is CASTSFGGGYGATSTDTQYF. In nucleotides, the CDR3 is TGTGCCAGCACCTCCTTTGGGGGGGGGTACGGGGCGACTAGCACAGATACGCAGTATTTT.

V gene TRBV3-1 (or the pseudogene TRBV3-2) combines with J gene TRBJ2-3; D possibly corresponds to TRBD2 (5 bases). The CDR3 runs to 12 residues. Trimming left V 6 bases short and J 11 bases short, with 15 bases between. The V gene's germline CDR1 is LGHDT and CDR2 YNNKEL (reference sequence). In DNA, the CDR3 is TGTGCCAGCAGTAGAGGAGGCCTTCAGCAGTATTTT. This codes for CASSRGGLQQYF.

The chain is built from TRBV11-3 and TRBJ2-1; 11 positions match TRBD2. This CDR3 is 18 amino acids long. Germline assignment: CDR1 SGHNT and CDR2 YENEEA. Trimming removed 1 base from V and 10 bases from J; junction bases left unmatched: 15. The CDR3 DNA is TGTGCCAGCAGCTTAGGCCCAGGACTAGCGGGCGTGCGGAACGAGCAGTTCTTC. This gives the protein CASSLGPGLAGVRNEQFF. Based on the CDR3 plus reference TRBV11-3 and TRBJ2-1, the full variable domain is EAGVVQSPRYKIIEKKQPVAFWCNPISGHNTLYWYLQNLGQGPELLIRYENEEAVDDSQLPKDRFSAERLKGVDSTLKIQPAELGDSAVYLCASSLGPGLAGVRNEQFFGPGTRLTVL.

The V call is TRBV6-4, the J call TRBJ2-5; D possibly corresponds to TRBD1 (5 bases). Germline CDR1 is MRHNA and CDR2 is SNTAGT. The CDR3 loop spans 13 amino acids. V dropped 5 bases and J dropped 4 bases, with 11 bases sitting between them. This chain's CDR3 is CASSQGFGETQYF. CDR3 sequence (DNA): TGTGCCAGCAGTCAGGGTTTCGGAGAGACCCAGTACTTC.

The chain recombines TRBV29-1 with TRBJ2-6; tentative D call: TRBD1 (6 bases). This CDR3 has 14 amino acids. V lost 7 bases and J 4 bases, leaving 14 bases between the germline ends. Per germline, CDR1 SQVTM and CDR2 ANQGSEA. DNA for the CDR3: TGCAGCGCCACTGCAGGGGCAGGGGCCAACGTCCTGACTTTC. Its protein product is CSATAGAGANVLTF.

The chain links TRBV6-1 to TRBJ2-3, with 7 bases identical to TRBD2. V dropped 2 bases and J dropped 3; count of bases not matched to a gene: 11. Germline CDR1 and CDR2: MNHNS and SASEGT. This CDR3 contains 17 residues. CDR3: CASSELLGTGGTDTQYF. CDR3 DNA: TGTGCCAGCAGTGAATTGCTCGGGACCGGGGGGACAGATACGCAGTATTTT.

The chain employs TRBV7-9 and TRBJ2-1, with TRBD2 as a possible D gene (5 bases). Germline lookup yields CDR1 SEHNR and CDR2 FQNEAQ (reference sequence). The CDR3 spans 15 residues. V lost 5 bases to trimming and J lost 4 bases, with 15 bases between them. In nucleotides, the CDR3 is TGTGCCAGCAGCCCTTCAGCGGCCGGATACAATGAGCAGTTCTTC. Amino acids: CASSPSAAGYNEQFF.

The CDR3 spells CASSEGGGNQPQHF. The CDR3 nucleotides read TGTGCCAGCAGTGAAGGGGGGGGGAACCAGCCCCAGCATTTT. V and J are TRBV6-1 and TRBJ1-5, with a weak D call TRBD1 (5 bases). V was shortened by 1 base and J by 7 bases, with 11 bases between the two germline ends. Germline CDR1 and CDR2: MNHNS and SASEGT. The CDR3 length is 14 residues.

Regarding this clone: The final CDR3 position lacks the conserved phenylalanine or tryptophan, pointing to a likely read error. The chain couples TRBV5-1 to TRBJ1-5; D may be TRBD1 (6 bases). V lost 3 bases, J lost 6 bases, and 13 bases lay in between. The CDR3 contains 14 residues. Germline values: CDR1 SGHRS, CDR2 YFSETQ. This CDR3 reads CASSSEGDGQPQHL. The CDR3 DNA is TGCGCCAGCAGCTCGGAGGGGGACGGTCAGCCCCAGCATCTT.